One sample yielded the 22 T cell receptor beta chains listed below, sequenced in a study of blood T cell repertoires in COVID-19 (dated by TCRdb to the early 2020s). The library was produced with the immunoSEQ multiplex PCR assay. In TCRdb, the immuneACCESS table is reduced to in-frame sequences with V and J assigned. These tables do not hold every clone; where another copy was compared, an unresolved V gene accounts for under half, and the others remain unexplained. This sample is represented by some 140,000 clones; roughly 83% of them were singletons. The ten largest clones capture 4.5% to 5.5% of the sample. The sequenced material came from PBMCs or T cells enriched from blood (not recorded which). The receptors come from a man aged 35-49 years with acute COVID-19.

CDR3 bases: TGTGCCAGCAGCCAGGGGGTTGAAAAACTGTTTTTT. Encoded protein: CASSQGVEKLFF. This rearrangement joins TRBV7-8 to TRBJ1-4; 7 bases are a match to TRBD1. Trimming at V came to 5 bases and at J to 7 bases, leaving 1 base not matched to a gene. This CDR3 is 12 amino acids long. Per germline, CDR1 SGHVS and CDR2 FQNEAQ.

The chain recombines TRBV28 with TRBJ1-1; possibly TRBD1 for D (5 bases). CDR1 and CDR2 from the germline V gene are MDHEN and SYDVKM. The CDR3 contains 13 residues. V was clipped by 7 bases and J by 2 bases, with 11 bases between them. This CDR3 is CASTLGGNTEAFF. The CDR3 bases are TGTGCCAGCACCCTGGGGGGAAACACTGAAGCTTTCTTT. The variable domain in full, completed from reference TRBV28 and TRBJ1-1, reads DVKVTQSSRYLVKRTGEKVFLECVQDMDHENMFWYRQDPGLGLRLIYFSYDVKMKEKGDIPEGYSVSREKKERFSLILESASTNQTSMYLCASTLGGNTEAFFGQGTRLTVV.

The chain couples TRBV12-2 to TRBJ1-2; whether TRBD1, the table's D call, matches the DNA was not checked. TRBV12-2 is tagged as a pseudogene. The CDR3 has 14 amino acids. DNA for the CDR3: TGTGCAGGCGGTGGGGACAAAGCTAACTATGGCTACACCTTC. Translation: CAGGGDKANYGYTF.

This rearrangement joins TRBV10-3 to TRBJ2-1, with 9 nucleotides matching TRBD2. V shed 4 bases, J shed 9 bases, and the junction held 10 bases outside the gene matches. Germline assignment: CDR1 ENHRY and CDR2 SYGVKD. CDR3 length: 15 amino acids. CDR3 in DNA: TGTGCCATCAGTGTAGATCGGGGACTAGCTTCTGAGCAGTTCTTC. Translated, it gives CAISVDRGLASEQFF.

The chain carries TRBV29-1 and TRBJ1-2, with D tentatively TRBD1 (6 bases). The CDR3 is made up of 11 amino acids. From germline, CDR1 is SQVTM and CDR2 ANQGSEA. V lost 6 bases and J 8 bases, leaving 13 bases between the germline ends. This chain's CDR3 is CSVVQGGGYTF. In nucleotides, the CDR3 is TGCAGCGTGGTACAGGGTGGGGGCTACACCTTC. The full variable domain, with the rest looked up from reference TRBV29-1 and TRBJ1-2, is SAVISQKPSRDICQRGTSLTIQCQVDSQVTMMFWYRQQPGQSLTLIATANQGSEATYESGFVIDKFPISRPNLTFSTLTVSNMSPEDSSIYLCSVVQGGGYTFGSGTRLTVV.

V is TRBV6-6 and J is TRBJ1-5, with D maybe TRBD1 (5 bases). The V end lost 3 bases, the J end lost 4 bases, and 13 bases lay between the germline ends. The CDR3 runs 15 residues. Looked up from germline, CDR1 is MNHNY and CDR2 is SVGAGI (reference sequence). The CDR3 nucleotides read TGTGCCAGCAGTTATCTAACCGGGGGGAATCAGCCCCAGCATTTT. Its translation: CASSYLTGGNQPQHF.

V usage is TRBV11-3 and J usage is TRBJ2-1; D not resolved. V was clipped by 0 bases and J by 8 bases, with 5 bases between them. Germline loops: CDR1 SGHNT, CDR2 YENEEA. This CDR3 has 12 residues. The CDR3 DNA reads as TGTGCCAGCAGCTTAGAGCAGGATGAGCAGTTCTTC. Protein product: CASSLEQDEQFF.

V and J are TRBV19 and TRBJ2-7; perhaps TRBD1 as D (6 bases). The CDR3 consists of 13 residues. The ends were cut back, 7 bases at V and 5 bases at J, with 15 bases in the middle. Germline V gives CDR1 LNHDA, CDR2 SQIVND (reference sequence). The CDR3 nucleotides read TGTGCCAGTAAAACACAGGGAACCAACGAGCAGTACTTC. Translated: CASKTQGTNEQYF.

The DNA for the CDR3 is TGTGCCAGCAGTTACTCGAAGGGGACTGAAGCTTTCTTT. It specifies CASSYSKGTEAFF. J is TRBJ1-1 and V is TRBV6-5; a weak D match, TRBD1 (5 bases). Trimming left V 0 bases short and J 5 bases short, with 7 bases between. The CDR3 covers 13 residues. Germline V CDR1 and CDR2: MNHEY, SVGAGI.

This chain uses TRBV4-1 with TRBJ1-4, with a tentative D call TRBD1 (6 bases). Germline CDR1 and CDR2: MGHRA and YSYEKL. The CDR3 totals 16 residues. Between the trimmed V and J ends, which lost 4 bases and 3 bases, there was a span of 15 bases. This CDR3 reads CASSPDSPIPNEKLFF. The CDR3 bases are TGCGCCAGCAGCCCGGACAGTCCCATCCCTAATGAAAAACTGTTTTTT.

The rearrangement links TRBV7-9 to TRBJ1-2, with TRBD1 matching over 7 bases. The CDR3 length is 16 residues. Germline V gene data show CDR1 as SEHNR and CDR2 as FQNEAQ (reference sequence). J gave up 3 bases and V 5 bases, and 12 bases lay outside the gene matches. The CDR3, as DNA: TGTGCCAGCAGCCCCCGACAGGGTGGGATTGACTATGGCTACACCTTC. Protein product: CASSPRQGGIDYGYTF. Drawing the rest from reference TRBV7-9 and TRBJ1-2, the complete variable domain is DTGVSQNPRHKITKRGQNVTFRCDPISEHNRLYWYRQTLGQGPEFLTYFQNEAQLEKSRLLSDRFSAERPKGSFSTLEIQRTEQGDSAMYLCASSPRQGGIDYGYTFGSGTRLTVV.

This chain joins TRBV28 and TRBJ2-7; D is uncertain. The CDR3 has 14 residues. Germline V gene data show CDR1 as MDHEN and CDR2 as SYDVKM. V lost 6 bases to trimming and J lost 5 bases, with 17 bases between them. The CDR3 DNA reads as TGTGCCAGCAGCTCACCCTCCGGGTGGGACGAGCAGTACTTC. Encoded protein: CASSSPSGWDEQYF. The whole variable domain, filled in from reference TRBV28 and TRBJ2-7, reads DVKVTQSSRYLVKRTGEKVFLECVQDMDHENMFWYRQDPGLGLRLIYFSYDVKMKEKGDIPEGYSVSREKKERFSLILESASTNQTSMYLCASSSPSGWDEQYFGPGTRLTVT.

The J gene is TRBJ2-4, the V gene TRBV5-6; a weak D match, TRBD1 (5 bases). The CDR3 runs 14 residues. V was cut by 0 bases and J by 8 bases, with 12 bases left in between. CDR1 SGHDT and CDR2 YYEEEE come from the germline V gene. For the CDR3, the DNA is TGTGCCAGCAGCTTGGACCATCGGACACACATTCAGTACTTC. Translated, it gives CASSLDHRTHIQYF. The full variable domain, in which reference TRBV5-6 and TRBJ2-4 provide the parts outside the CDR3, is DAGVTQSPTHLIKTRGQQVTLRCSPKSGHDTVSWYQQALGQGPQFIFQYYEEEERQRGNFPDRFSGHQFPNYSSELNVNALLLGDSALYLCASSLDHRTHIQYFGAGTRLSVL.

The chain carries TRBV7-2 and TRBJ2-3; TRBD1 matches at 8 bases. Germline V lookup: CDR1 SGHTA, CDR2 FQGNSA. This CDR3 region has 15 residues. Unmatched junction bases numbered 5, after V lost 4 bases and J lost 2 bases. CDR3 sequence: CASSSDRGFTDTQYF. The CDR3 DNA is TGTGCCAGCAGCTCCGACAGGGGTTTCACAGATACGCAGTATTTT. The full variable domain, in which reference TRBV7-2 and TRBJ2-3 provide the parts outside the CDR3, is GAGVSQSPSNKVTEKGKDVELRCDPISGHTALYWYRQSLGQGLEFLIYFQGNSAPDKSGLPSDRFSAERTGGSVSTLTIQRTQQEDSAVYLCASSSDRGFTDTQYFGPGTRLTVL.

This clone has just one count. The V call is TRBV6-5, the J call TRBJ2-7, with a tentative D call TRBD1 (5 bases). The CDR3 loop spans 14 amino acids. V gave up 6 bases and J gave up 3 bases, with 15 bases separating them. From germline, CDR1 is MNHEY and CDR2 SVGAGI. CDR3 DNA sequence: TGTGCCAGCAGCCCCGAGACAGATTTCTACGAGCAGTACTTC. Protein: CASSPETDFYEQYF.

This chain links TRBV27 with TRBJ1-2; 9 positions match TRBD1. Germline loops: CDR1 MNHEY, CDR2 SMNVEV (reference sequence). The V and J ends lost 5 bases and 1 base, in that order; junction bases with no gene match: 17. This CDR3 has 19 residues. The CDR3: CASSPSGHRDRAFNYGYTF. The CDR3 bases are TGTGCCAGCAGTCCATCCGGCCACCGGGACAGGGCCTTTAACTATGGCTACACCTTC.

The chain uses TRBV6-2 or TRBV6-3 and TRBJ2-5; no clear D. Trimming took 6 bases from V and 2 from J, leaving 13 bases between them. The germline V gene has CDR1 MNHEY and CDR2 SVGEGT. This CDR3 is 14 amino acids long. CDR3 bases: TGTGCCAGCAGCCCCACGAGAAATCAAGAGACCCAGTACTTC. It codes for CASSPTRNQETQYF.

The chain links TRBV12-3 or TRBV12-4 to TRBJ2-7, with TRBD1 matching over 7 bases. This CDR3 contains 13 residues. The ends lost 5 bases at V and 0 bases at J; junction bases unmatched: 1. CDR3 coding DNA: TGTGCCAGCAGTCGGGACAGCTCCTACGAGCAGTACTTC. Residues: CASSRDSSYEQYF.

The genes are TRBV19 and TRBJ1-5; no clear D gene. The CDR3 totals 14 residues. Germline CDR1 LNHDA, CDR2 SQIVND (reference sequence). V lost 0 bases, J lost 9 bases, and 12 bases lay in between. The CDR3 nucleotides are TGTGCCAGTAGTATAGATGGAGGATTGGGGCCCCAGCATTTT. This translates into CASSIDGGLGPQHF. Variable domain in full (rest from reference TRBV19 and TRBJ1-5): DGGITQSPKYLFRKEGQNVTLSCEQNLNHDAMYWYRQDPGQGLRLIYYSQIVNDFQKGDIAEGYSVSREKKESFPLTVTSAQKNPTAFYLCASSIDGGLGPQHFGDGTRLSIL.

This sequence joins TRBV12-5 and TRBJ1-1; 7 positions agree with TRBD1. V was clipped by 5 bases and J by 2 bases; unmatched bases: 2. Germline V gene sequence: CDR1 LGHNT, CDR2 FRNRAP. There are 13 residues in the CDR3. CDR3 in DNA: TGTGCTAGTGGTACAGGGGTAAACACTGAAGCTTTCTTT. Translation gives CASGTGVNTEAFF.

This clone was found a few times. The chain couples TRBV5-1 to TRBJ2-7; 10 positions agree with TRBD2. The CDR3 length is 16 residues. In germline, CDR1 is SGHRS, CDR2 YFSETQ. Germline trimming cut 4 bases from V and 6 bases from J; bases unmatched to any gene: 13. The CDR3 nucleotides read TGCGCCAGCAGCCCTCGAGCTAGCGGGAGTATAGGCGAGCAGTACTTC. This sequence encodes CASSPRASGSIGEQYF.

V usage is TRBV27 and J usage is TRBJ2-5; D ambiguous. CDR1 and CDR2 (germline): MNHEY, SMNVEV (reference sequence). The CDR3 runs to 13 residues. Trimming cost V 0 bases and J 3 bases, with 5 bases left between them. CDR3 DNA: TGTGCCAGCAGTTTATCTGCAGAAGAGACCCAGTACTTC. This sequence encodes CASSLSAEETQYF.